The rows below give T cell receptor beta chains drawn from one sample of a study of CD8+ T cells in alopecia areata. Repertoires were generated with immunoSEQ multiplex PCR, while TCRdb's copy carries only in-frame clones and drops some. The sample consists of approximately 89,000 clones, about 53% of them appearing once. The specimen sequenced was NKG2D-high CD8+ T cells sorted from blood. The receptors originated from a human donor with alopecia areata. Each CDR3 is given with its conserved first and last residue. D genes are given only for firm matches. The size entry is marked missing in some rows and otherwise reads once, few, many or a size class.

clone_size,j_call,v_call,d_call,cdr3_nt,cdr3_aa
-,TRBJ2-7,TRBV2,-,TGTGCCAGCCTAGCCCACGAGCAGTACTTC,CASLAHEQYF
-,TRBJ2-2,TRBV9,-,TGTGCCAGCGGAGACACCGGGGAGCTGTTTTTT,CASGDTGELFF
-,TRBJ2-7,TRBV7-2,-,TGTGCCAGCAAGCCAATGGGAGTGGGACTCTACGAGCAGTACTTC,CASKPMGVGLYEQYF
few,TRBJ2-1,TRBV7-8,-,TGTGCCAGCAGCTCTCCGGGGAACAATGAGCAGTTCTTC,CASSSPGNNEQFF
-,TRBJ1-5,TRBV4-1,-,TGCGCCAGCAGCCAAGAGGGAGGGACATTCAATCAGCCCCAGCATTTT,CASSQEGGTFNQPQHF
-,TRBJ1-1,TRBV11-1,-,TGTGCCAGCAGCTTAGGCAGGAACACTGAAGCTTTCTTT,CASSLGRNTEAFF
few,TRBJ2-7,TRBV6-5,TRBD2,TGTGCCAGCAGCGCGGGAGGGCCGAAGGAGCAGTACTTC,CASSAGGPKEQYF
-,TRBJ2-3,TRBV6-5,-,TGTGCCAGCAGGAGGCTAGAGACCGATACGCAGTATTTT,CASRRLETDTQYF
few,TRBJ2-5,TRBV7-2,TRBD1,TGTGCCAGCAGCACCGGACAGGGGGCCGGAGAGACCCAGTACTTC,CASSTGQGAGETQYF
few,TRBJ2-6,TRBV7-9,-,TGTGCCAGCAGCCCTCCCGCTGCAGGGGCCAACGTCCTGACTTTC,CASSPPAAGANVLTF
-,TRBJ2-2,TRBV27,-,TGTGCCAGCAGTTTAAATCCATTTACCGGGGAGCTGTTTTTT,CASSLNPFTGELFF
-,TRBJ2-1,TRBV30,-,TGTGCCTGGGTCCGGGATAACAATGAGCAGTTCTTC,CAWVRDNNEQFF
-,TRBJ2-7,TRBV4-1,TRBD1,TGCGCCAGCACCGGGACAGGGATTGGCGAGCAGTACTTC,CASTGTGIGEQYF
-,TRBJ2-7,TRBV5-1,-,TGCGCCAGCAGCCCACAAGAGAGGGACGAGCAGTACTTC,CASSPQERDEQYF
-,TRBJ2-3,TRBV4-1,TRBD2,TGCGCCAGCAGCCACCCCGGGACTAGCGGGGGGAGCACAGATACGCAGTATTTT,CASSHPGTSGGSTDTQYF
-,TRBJ2-1,TRBV11-2,-,TGTGCCAGCAGCTTACTGACACTCAATGAGCAGTTCTTC,CASSLLTLNEQFF
-,TRBJ2-3,TRBV7-9,-,TGTGCCAGCAGCTCAAACACAGATACGCAGTATTTT,CASSSNTDTQYF
-,TRBJ2-3,TRBV30,-,TGTGCCTGGAGTGTAGACGACACAGATACGCAGTATTTT,CAWSVDDTDTQYF
few,TRBJ2-3,TRBV29-1,-,TGCAGCGTTGGACCGGGACACCTCACAGATACGCAGTATTTT,CSVGPGHLTDTQYF
-,TRBJ2-1,TRBV5-6,TRBD2,TGTGCCAGCAGCCCTACTAGCGGAGGCCTCTACAATGAGCAGTTCTTC,CASSPTSGGLYNEQFF
-,TRBJ2-7,TRBV9,-,TGTGCCAGCAGCGAACGCGGCGAGCAGTACTTC,CASSERGEQYF
-,TRBJ2-7,TRBV7-2,TRBD1,TGTGCCAGCAGCCCGGGACAGGGAGACTACGAGCAGTACTTC,CASSPGQGDYEQYF
-,TRBJ1-1,TRBV2,-,TGTGCCAGCAGAGTTGGACTGGTCGGGGACACTGAAGCTTTCTTT,CASRVGLVGDTEAFF
-,TRBJ2-7,TRBV27,TRBD2,TGTGCCAGCAGTTTACGGGCCAGCGGGGTCTACGAGCAGTACTTC,CASSLRASGVYEQYF
-,TRBJ2-3,TRBV29-1,-,TGCAGCGTTGAAACGATACAGGGGGGGGAAGATACGCAGTATTTT,CSVETIQGGEDTQYF
-,TRBJ2-7,TRBV7-8,-,TGTGCCAGCAGCTTGGGGTTCTCCTACGAGCAGTACTTC,CASSLGFSYEQYF
-,TRBJ1-2,TRBV27,-,TGTGCCAGCAGTTCGGGGTACGGCTACACCTTC,CASSSGYGYTF
-,TRBJ2-1,TRBV4-1,TRBD1,TGCGCCAGCAGCCTTCCCTCGGATGGGACAGGGGGAAATGAGCAGTTCTTC,CASSLPSDGTGGNEQFF
few,TRBJ1-1,TRBV23-1,-,TGCGCCAGCAACAATCCCCCCTCTATGGGTAGTATCGGCACTGAAGCTTTCTTT,CASNNPPSMGSIGTEAFF
-,TRBJ2-3,TRBV27,-,TGTGCCAGCAGTTTGGGGGGCGCATCCAAGAAAGGAGAGGAAGTCAGCGCAGATACGCAGTATTTT,CASSLGGASKKGEEVSADTQYF
few,TRBJ2-7,TRBV2,TRBD2,TGTGCCAGCAACCAACTAGCGGGAACCTACGAGCAGTACTTC,CASNQLAGTYEQYF
-,TRBJ2-7,TRBV4-1,-,TGCGCCAGCAGCCAAGTCTCCGGAGGCGAGCAGTACTTC,CASSQVSGGEQYF
few,TRBJ2-7,TRBV29-1,-,TGCAGCGTTGAACCGAGACCCTACGAGCAGTACTTC,CSVEPRPYEQYF
-,TRBJ2-2,TRBV9,-,TGTGCCAGCAGCCCCTCCGGGGCAAACACCGGGGAGCTGTTTTTT,CASSPSGANTGELFF
-,TRBJ2-5,TRBV28,-,TGTGCCAGCAGTTTATATGACAGCCAAGAGACCCAGTACTTC,CASSLYDSQETQYF
-,TRBJ2-5,TRBV15,-,TGTGCCACCAGCTCCTGGACAGAGCAAGAGACCCAGTACTTC,CATSSWTEQETQYF
-,TRBJ2-6,TRBV5-1,TRBD1,TGCGCCAGCAGCATCCGGGACAGGCTCGGGGCCAACGTCCTGACTTTC,CASSIRDRLGANVLTF
few,TRBJ1-1,TRBV29-1,-,TGCAGCCTCCAGGATGGAATGAACACTGAAGCTTTCTTT,CSLQDGMNTEAFF
-,TRBJ2-7,TRBV29-1,TRBD2,TGCAGCGTTGGATCTAGCGGGAGCTACGAGCAGTACTTC,CSVGSSGSYEQYF
-,TRBJ1-2,TRBV2,-,TGTGCCAGCACTGGGCGAGGCTACACCTTC,CASTGRGYTF
few,TRBJ2-2,TRBV7-2,TRBD1,TGTGCCAGCAGCCCCGGACAGGGGCCTATCACCGGGGAGCTGTTTTTT,CASSPGQGPITGELFF
-,TRBJ2-6,TRBV2,-,TGTGCCAGCAGAGGTTCCCTCTCTTCTGGGGCCAACGTCCTGACTTTC,CASRGSLSSGANVLTF
-,TRBJ2-5,TRBV4-1,-,TGCGCCAGCAGCCAAGGTGGAGAGACCCAGTACTTC,CASSQGGETQYF
few,TRBJ1-1,TRBV11-2,-,TGTGCCAGCAGCCCCGGGACCGGGAACACTGAAGCTTTCTTT,CASSPGTGNTEAFF
-,TRBJ2-7,TRBV29-1,-,TGCAGCGTTGTGTTCGGCTACTACGAGCAGTACTTC,CSVVFGYYEQYF
-,TRBJ2-7,TRBV6-5,TRBD2,TGTGCCAGCAGTTACTCTCTAGCGGGCCCCTACGAGCAGTACTTC,CASSYSLAGPYEQYF
-,TRBJ1-1,TRBV29-1,-,TGCAGCGTTGGCCCCCGGGAATTCAGGGCCACTGAAGCTTTCTTT,CSVGPREFRATEAFF
few,TRBJ2-7,TRBV7-2,-,TGTGCCAGCAGCTTAGGGTGGGGCGAGCAGTACTTC,CASSLGWGEQYF